The 20 T cell receptor beta chains listed next were all sequenced from one sample in a study of blood T cell repertoires in COVID-19. Some clones are missing from TCRdb's copy, which holds only in-frame ones; the method was immunoSEQ multiplex PCR. The sample lists fewer than 400,000 clones, 70% to 90% seen once, with 2.2% in the top ten. Specimen: PBMCs or T cells enriched from blood (not recorded which). The receptor source for this set is a man aged 30-40 years who had recovered from COVID-19.

To note about this clone: The junction departs from the called germline gene at one end, perhaps through a read error. The chain combines TRBV7-7 with TRBJ1-1; D unclear. The V gene's germline CDR1 is SSHAT and CDR2 FNYEAQ (reference sequence). The CDR3 has 13 amino acids. The CDR3 region is CASSSGRGTEAFF. The CDR3 DNA reads TGTGCTAGCAGCTCAGGACGGGGCACTGAAGCTTTCTTT.

The chain carries TRBV7-2 and TRBJ2-1, with TRBD2 matching over 8 bases. V was pared by 1 base and J by 4 bases, with 9 bases of the junction left unmatched. This CDR3 region has 17 residues. CDR1 is SGHTA and CDR2 is FQGNSA in the germline V gene. The CDR3 DNA reads as TGTGCCAGCAGCTTAGAATCTCCGGGGGGGCGATACAATGAGCAGTTCTTC. It specifies CASSLESPGGRYNEQFF.

This clone was counted a single time. The chain uses TRBV6-6 and TRBJ1-1; D might be TRBD1 (5 bases). V was trimmed by 7 bases and J by 7 bases, leaving 10 bases between them. CDR1 MNHNY and CDR2 SVGAGI come from the germline V gene (reference sequence). The CDR3 length is 11 residues. The DNA of the CDR3 is TGTGCCAGCACCCTGGGGGGTGAAGCTTTCTTT. It translates to CASTLGGEAFF.

The genes are TRBV7-2 and TRBJ1-1; D unresolved. The CDR3 has 14 residues. The germline V gene encodes CDR1 SGHTA and CDR2 FQGNSA. V was shortened by 2 bases and J by 1 base, with 8 bases between the two germline ends. This CDR3 reads CASSLSSKNTEAFF. The DNA for the CDR3 is TGTGCCAGCAGCTTATCATCAAAGAACACTGAAGCTTTCTTT.

The rearrangement uses TRBV5-1 and TRBJ2-7; D may be TRBD1 (6 bases). This CDR3 is 14 amino acids long. Trimming pared 4 bases from V and 3 bases from J, leaving 14 bases between. Per the germline V gene, CDR1 is SGHRS and CDR2 is YFSETQ. The CDR3 DNA reads as TGCGCCAGCAGCAGGGGGTACAGGGACTACGAGCAGTACTTC. Its protein product is CASSRGYRDYEQYF. Using reference TRBV5-1 and TRBJ2-7 for the parts outside the CDR3, the full variable domain is KAGVTQTPRYLIKTRGQQVTLSCSPISGHRSVSWYQQTPGQGLQFLFEYFSETQRNKGNFPGRFSGRQFSNSRSEMNVSTLELGDSALYLCASSRGYRDYEQYFGPGTRLTVT.

Remarks on this clone: One end of the junction does not line up with germline, which may come from a read error. V gene TRBV7-7 combines with J gene TRBJ2-1; 8 bases agree with TRBD2. Germline V gene lookup returns CDR1 SSHAT and CDR2 FNYEAQ (reference sequence). CDR3 length: 15 residues. CDR3 DNA: TGTGCTAGCAGCTTAGGAACAGGCGGGGGGCATGAGCAGTTCTTC. Protein product: CASSLGTGGGHEQFF.

This chain joins TRBV7-9 and TRBJ1-6; no firm D call. CDR3 length: 12 residues. Germline V lookup: CDR1 SEHNR, CDR2 FQNEAQ (reference sequence). Trimming cost V 5 bases and J 4 bases, with 3 bases left between them. As DNA, the CDR3 is TGTGCCAGCAGCCTTTATAATTCACCCCTCCACTTT. Translated, it gives CASSLYNSPLHF.

This chain joins TRBV7-9 and TRBJ1-5; TRBD1 matches 10 bases. The length of the CDR3 is 15 residues. The V gene's germline CDR1 is SEHNR and CDR2 FQNEAQ (reference sequence). With V trimmed by 5 bases and J by 6 bases, 7 bases remained unmatched. In nucleotides, the CDR3 is TGTGCCAGCAGCCAGACAGGGGGCCGGGGTCAGCCCCAGCATTTT. This codes for CASSQTGGRGQPQHF.

The CDR3 loop is CASSPGGGFYEQYF. In DNA form, the CDR3 reads TGTGCCAGCAGCCCCGGTGGGGGCTTTTACGAGCAGTACTTC. V is TRBV2 and J is TRBJ2-7; possible D gene TRBD1, 6 bases. This CDR3 comprises 14 residues. V gave up 6 bases and J gave up 4 bases, with 16 bases separating them. CDR1 and CDR2 (germline): SNHLY, FYNNEI.

V and J are TRBV27 and TRBJ2-3; no reliable D call. This CDR3 contains 13 residues. Germline values: CDR1 MNHEY, CDR2 SMNVEV (reference sequence). V lost 5 bases and J 4 bases, leaving 10 bases between the germline ends. The CDR3 DNA follows: TGTGCCAGCAGTGAAAATCGGGCAGATACGCAGTATTTT. Translation: CASSENRADTQYF.

This clone was detected only a few times. The V and J genes are TRBV19 and TRBJ2-3; unclear D gene. V was clipped by 3 bases and J by 2 bases, with 12 bases between them. Germline CDR1 LNHDA, CDR2 SQIVND (reference sequence). This CDR3 has 15 residues. The CDR3 reads CASSIVGALTDTQYF. In nucleotides, the CDR3 is TGTGCCAGTAGTATCGTTGGAGCCCTCACAGATACGCAGTATTTT.

The J gene is TRBJ2-3, the V gene TRBV4-3, with 12 positions matching TRBD2. The CDR3 spans 20 residues. Trimming at V came to 0 bases and at J to 0 bases, leaving 10 bases not matched to a gene. CDR1 and CDR2 from the germline V gene are LGHNA and YSLEER. The CDR3 loop reads CASSQDVTSGGRSSTDTQYF. CDR3 coding DNA: TGCGCCAGCAGCCAAGACGTCACTAGCGGGGGGAGGTCTAGCACAGATACGCAGTATTTT.

The CDR3: CASSLAGRGGQETQYF. The CDR3 DNA follows: TGTGCCAGCAGCTTAGCTGGCAGGGGTGGGCAAGAGACCCAGTACTTC. This chain uses TRBV7-9 with TRBJ2-5, with D perhaps TRBD1 (6 bases). CDR1 SEHNR and CDR2 FQNEAQ come from the germline V gene (reference sequence). This CDR3 spans 16 amino acids. Deletions cut 0 bases from V and 2 bases from J, with 13 bases between. The whole variable domain, remainder taken from reference TRBV7-9 and TRBJ2-5, is DTGVSQNPRHKITKRGQNVTFRCDPISEHNRLYWYRQTLGQGPEFLTYFQNEAQLEKSRLLSDRFSAERPKGSFSTLEIQRTEQGDSAMYLCASSLAGRGGQETQYFGPGTRLLVL.

The chain employs TRBV29-1 and TRBJ1-2; 7 nucleotides agree with TRBD1. The germline V gene has CDR1 SQVTM and CDR2 ANQGSEA. The CDR3 loop spans 12 amino acids. Trimming at V came to 7 bases and at J to 0 bases, leaving 2 bases not matched to a gene. The CDR3 spells CSAGTANYGYTF. The CDR3 DNA sequence: TGCAGCGCAGGGACAGCTAACTATGGCTACACCTTC.

The chain is built from TRBV11-2 and TRBJ2-1, with D possibly being TRBD1 (7 bases). V was clipped by 1 base and J by 4 bases, with 14 bases between them. CDR3 length equals 16 residues. Germline CDR1 is SGHAT and CDR2 is FQNNGV. Written as DNA, the CDR3 is TGTGCCAGCAGCTTAGGGTGGCAGGGGGGATACAATGAGCAGTTCTTC. This encodes CASSLGWQGGYNEQFF.

The chain has TRBV4-1 and TRBJ1-2; D uncertain. Per the germline V gene, CDR1 is MGHRA and CDR2 is YSYEKL. The CDR3 sequence is 15 residues long. V lost 1 base and J lost 4, with 13 bases in between. The chain's CDR3 is CASSQGLGRVYGYTF. DNA for the CDR3: TGCGCCAGCAGCCAAGGGTTGGGGAGGGTCTATGGCTACACCTTC.

This sequence joins TRBV5-6 and TRBJ1-6; D is unresolved. V was cut by 6 bases and J by 0 bases, with 16 bases left in between. CDR3 length: 17 residues. The germline gives CDR1 SGHDT, CDR2 YYEEEE. CDR3 protein: CASTFRRDLSYNSPLHF. The DNA of the CDR3 is TGTGCCAGCACCTTCAGGAGGGATCTCTCCTATAATTCACCCCTCCACTTT.

V is TRBV7-6 and J is TRBJ1-2, with 7 bases aligning to TRBD1. Germline CDR1 and CDR2: SGHVS and FNYEAQ. There are 15 residues in the CDR3. The junction had 8 bases not matched to a gene; V was cut back by 5 bases and J by 2 bases. CDR3 residues: CASSPLDRVNYGYTF. CDR3 nucleotide sequence: TGTGCCAGCAGCCCACTAGACAGGGTCAACTATGGCTACACCTTC.

This sequence joins TRBV23-1 and TRBJ1-5; the match to TRBD1 covers 8 bases. TRBV23-1 is an ORF, with its function uncertain. This CDR3 is 17 amino acids long. The V gene end was trimmed by 2 bases and the J gene end by 5 bases; junction bases not matched to a gene: 11. The CDR3 spells CASSQNWDRYDDQPQHF. The CDR3 bases are TGCGCCAGCAGTCAAAATTGGGACAGGTATGATGATCAGCCCCAGCATTTT.

The gene calls are TRBV6-6 and TRBJ1-3, with 7 bases that match TRBD1. This CDR3 is built from 19 residues. CDR1 and CDR2 (germline): MNHNY, SVGAGI (reference sequence). V dropped 5 bases and J dropped 0; count of bases not matched to a gene: 16. Here the CDR3 reads CASSRHGFDRDLSGNTIYF. The CDR3 region has the DNA TGTGCCAGCAGTCGCCATGGGTTCGACAGGGACCTCTCTGGAAACACCATATATTTT.